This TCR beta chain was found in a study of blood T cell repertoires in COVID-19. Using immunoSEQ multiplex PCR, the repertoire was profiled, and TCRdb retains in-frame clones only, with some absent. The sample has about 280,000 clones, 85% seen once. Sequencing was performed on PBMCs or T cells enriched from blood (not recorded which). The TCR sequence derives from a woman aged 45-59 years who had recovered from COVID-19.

The CDR3: CASSWRGANYGYTF. The CDR3 bases are TGTGCCAGCAGTTGGAGGGGAGCTAACTATGGCTACACCTTC. V usage is TRBV5-5 and J usage is TRBJ1-2; maybe TRBD1 (5 bases). The CDR3 runs 14 residues. From germline, CDR1 is SGHKS and CDR2 YYEKEE (reference sequence). With 5 bases removed from V and 0 bases from J, the gap between germline ends came to 11 bases.